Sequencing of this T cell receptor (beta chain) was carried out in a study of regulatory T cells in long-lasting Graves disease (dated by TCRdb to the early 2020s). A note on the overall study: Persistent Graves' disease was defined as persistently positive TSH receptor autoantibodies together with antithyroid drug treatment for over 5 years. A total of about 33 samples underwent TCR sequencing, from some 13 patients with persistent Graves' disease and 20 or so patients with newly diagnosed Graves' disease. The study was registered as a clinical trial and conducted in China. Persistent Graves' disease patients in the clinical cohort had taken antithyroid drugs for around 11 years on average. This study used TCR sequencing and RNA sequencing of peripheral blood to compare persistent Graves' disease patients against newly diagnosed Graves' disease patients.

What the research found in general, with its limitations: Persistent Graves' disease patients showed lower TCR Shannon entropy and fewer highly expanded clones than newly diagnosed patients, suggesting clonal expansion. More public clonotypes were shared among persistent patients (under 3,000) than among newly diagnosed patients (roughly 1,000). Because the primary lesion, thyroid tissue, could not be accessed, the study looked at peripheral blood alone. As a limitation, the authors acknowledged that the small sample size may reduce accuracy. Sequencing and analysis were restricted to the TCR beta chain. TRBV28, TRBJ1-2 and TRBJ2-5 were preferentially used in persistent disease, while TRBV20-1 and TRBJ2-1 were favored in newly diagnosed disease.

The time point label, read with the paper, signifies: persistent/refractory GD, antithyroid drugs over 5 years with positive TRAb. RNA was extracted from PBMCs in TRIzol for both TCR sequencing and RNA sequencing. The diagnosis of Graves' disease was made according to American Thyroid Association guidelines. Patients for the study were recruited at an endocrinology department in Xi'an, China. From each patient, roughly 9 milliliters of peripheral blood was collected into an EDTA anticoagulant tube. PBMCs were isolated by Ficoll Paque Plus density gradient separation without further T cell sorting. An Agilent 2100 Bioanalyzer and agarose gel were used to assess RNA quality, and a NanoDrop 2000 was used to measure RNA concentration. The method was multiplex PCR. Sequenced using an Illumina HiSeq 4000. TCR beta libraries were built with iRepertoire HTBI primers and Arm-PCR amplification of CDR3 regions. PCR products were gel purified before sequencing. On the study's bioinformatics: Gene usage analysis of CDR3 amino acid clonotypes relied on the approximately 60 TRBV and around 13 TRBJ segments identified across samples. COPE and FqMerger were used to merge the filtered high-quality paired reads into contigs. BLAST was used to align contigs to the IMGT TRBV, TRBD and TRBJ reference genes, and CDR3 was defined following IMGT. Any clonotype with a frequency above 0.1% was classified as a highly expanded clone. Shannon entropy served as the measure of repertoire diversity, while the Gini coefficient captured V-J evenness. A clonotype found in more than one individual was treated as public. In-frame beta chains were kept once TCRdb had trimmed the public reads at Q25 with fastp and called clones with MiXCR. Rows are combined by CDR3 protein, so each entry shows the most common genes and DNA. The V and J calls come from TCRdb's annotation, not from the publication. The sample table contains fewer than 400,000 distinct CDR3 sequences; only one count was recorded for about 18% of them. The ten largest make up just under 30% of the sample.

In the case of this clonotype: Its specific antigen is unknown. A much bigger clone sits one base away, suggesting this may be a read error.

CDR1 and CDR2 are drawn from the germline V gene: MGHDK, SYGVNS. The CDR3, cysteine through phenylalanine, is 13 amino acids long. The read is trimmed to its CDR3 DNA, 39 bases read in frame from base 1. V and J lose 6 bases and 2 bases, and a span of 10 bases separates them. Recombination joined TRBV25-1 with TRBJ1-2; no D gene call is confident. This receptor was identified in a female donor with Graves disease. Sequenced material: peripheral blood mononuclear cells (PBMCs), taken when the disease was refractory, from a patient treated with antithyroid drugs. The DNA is TGTGCCAGCAGCCCAGCAGAGAACTATGGCTACACCTTC. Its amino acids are CASSPAENYGYTF.